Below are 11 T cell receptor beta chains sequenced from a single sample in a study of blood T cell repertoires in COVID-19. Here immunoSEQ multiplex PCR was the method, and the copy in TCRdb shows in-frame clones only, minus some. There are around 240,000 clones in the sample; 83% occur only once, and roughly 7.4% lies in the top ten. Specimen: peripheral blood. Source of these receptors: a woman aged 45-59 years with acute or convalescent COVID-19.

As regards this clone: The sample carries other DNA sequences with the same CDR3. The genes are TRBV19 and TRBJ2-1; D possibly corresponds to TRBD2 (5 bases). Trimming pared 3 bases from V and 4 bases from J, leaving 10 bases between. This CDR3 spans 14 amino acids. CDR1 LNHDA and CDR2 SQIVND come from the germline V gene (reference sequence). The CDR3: CASSILAGYNEQFF. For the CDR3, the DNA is TGTGCCAGTAGTATCCTAGCAGGATACAATGAGCAGTTCTTC.

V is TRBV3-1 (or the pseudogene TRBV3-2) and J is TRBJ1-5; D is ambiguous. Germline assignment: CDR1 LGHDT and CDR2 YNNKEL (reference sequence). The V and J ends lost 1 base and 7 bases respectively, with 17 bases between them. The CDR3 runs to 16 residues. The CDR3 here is CASSQGGAGSGQPQHF. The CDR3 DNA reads TGTGCCAGCAGCCAAGGAGGCGCGGGCTCTGGGCAGCCCCAGCATTTT.

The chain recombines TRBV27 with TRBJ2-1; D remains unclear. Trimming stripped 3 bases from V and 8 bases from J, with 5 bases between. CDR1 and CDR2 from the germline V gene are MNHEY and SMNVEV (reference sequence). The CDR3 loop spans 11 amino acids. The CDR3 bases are TGTGCCAGCAGTTTCCTCCATGAGCAGTTCTTC. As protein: CASSFLHEQFF.

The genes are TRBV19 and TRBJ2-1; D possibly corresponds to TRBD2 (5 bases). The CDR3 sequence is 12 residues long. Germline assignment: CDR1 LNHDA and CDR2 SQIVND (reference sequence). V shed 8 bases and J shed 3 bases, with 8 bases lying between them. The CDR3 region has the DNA TGTGCCAGTGAGGGAGACTACAATGAGCAGTTCTTC. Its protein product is CASEGDYNEQFF.

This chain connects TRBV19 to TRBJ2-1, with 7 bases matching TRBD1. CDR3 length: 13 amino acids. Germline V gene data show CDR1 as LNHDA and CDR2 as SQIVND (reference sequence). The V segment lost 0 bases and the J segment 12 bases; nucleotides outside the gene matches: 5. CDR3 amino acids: CASSIDVGTVQFF. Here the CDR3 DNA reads TGTGCCAGTAGTATAGATGTTGGGACAGTGCAGTTCTTC.

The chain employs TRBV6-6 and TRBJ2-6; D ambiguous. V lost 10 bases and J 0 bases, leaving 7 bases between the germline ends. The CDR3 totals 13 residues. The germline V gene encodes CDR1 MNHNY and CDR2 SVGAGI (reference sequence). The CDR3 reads CAIQVSGANVLTF. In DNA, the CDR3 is TGTGCCATACAAGTCTCTGGGGCCAACGTCCTGACTTTC.

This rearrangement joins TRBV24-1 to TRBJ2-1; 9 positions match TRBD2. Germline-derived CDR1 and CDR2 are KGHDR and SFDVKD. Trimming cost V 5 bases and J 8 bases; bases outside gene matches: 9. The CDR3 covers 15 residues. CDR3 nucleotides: TGTGCCACCAGTGGGGCTAGCGGGAATAAAGATGAGCAGTTCTTC. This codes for CATSGASGNKDEQFF.

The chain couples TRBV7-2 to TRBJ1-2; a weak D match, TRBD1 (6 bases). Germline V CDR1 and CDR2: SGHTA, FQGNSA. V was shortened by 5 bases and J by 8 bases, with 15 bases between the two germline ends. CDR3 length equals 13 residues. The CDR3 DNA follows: TGTGCCAGCAGCACGGCATACAGGGAAGGCTACACCTTC. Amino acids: CASSTAYREGYTF.

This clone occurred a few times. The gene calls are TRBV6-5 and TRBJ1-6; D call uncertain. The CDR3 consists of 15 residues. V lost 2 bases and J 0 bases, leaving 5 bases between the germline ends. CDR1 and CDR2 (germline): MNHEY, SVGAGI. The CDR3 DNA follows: TGTGCCAGCAGTTACGGGAGCTCCTATAATTCACCCCTCCACTTT. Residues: CASSYGSSYNSPLHF.

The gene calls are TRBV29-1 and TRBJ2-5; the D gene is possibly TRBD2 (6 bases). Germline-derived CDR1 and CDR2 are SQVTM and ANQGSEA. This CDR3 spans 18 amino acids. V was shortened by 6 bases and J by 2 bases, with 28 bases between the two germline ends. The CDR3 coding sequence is TGCAGCGTCGGTAGCCTGGCCGGGTGGCAGGGAGGTCAAGAGACCCAGTACTTC. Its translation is CSVGSLAGWQGGQETQYF.

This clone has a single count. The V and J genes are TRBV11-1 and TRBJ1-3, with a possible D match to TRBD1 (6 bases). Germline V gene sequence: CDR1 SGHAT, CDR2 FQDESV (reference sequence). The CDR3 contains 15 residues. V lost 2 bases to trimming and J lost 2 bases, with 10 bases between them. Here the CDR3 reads CASSLSRTAGNTIYF. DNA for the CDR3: TGTGCCAGCAGCTTATCCCGGACAGCTGGAAACACCATATATTTT.